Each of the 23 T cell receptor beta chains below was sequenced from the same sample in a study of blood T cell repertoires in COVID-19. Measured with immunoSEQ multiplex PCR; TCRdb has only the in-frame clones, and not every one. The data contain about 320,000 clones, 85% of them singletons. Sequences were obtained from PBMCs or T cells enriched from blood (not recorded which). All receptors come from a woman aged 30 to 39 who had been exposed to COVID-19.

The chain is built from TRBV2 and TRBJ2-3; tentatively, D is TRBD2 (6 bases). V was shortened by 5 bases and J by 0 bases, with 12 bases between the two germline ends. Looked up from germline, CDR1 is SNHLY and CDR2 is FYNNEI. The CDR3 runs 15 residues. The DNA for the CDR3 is TGTGCCAGCAGTCGGGACTTCACTAGCACAGATACGCAGTATTTT. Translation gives CASSRDFTSTDTQYF.

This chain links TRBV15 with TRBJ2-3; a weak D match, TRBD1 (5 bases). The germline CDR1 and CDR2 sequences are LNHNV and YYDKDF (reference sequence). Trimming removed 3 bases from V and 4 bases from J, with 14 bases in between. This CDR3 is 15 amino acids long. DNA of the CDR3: TGTGCCACCAGCAGTGTCAGGGCGGCTTCAGATACGCAGTATTTT. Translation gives CATSSVRAASDTQYF.

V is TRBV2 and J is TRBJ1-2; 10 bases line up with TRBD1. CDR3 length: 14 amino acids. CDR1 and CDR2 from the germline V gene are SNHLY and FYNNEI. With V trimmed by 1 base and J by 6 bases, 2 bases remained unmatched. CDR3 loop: CASSEETGGHGYTF. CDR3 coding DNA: TGTGCCAGCAGTGAAGAGACAGGGGGCCATGGCTACACCTTC.

For the CDR3, the DNA is TGTGCCAGCAGCCAGATGGCGGTGCTTACCTACGAGCAGTACTTC. Amino acid sequence: CASSQMAVLTYEQYF. The gene calls are TRBV7-9 and TRBJ2-7; D ambiguous. The germline gives CDR1 SEHNR, CDR2 FQNEAQ (reference sequence). V was clipped by 5 bases and J by 2 bases, with 16 bases between them. This CDR3 is 15 amino acids long.

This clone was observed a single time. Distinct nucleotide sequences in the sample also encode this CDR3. The CDR3 DNA is TGTGCCAGCAGCCACAGGGGCCCAAATGAAAAACTGTTTTTT. This encodes CASSHRGPNEKLFF. This chain links TRBV3-1 (or the pseudogene TRBV3-2) with TRBJ1-4, with a tentative D call TRBD1 (6 bases). V dropped 3 bases and J dropped 5 bases, with 10 bases sitting between them. Germline V gene sequence: CDR1 LGHDT, CDR2 YNNKEL (reference sequence). The CDR3 runs 14 residues.

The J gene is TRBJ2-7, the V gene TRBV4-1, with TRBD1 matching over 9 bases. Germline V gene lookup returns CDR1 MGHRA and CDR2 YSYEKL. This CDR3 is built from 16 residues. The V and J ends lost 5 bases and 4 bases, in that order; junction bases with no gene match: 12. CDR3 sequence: CASSTITGTGTYEQYF. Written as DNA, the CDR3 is TGCGCCAGCAGCACAATCACCGGGACAGGGACATACGAGCAGTACTTC.

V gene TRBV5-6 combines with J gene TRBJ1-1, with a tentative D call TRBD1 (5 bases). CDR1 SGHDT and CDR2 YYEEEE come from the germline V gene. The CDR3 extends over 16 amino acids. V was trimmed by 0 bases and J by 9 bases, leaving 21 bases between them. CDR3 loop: CASSLAFGSGILQAFF. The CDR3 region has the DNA TGTGCCAGCAGCTTGGCCTTCGGATCAGGGATTCTTCAAGCTTTCTTT.

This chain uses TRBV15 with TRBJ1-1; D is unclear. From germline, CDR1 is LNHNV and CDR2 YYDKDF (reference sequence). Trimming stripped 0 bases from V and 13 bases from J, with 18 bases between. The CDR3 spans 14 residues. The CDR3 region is CATSRDRWEEEGFF. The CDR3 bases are TGTGCCACCAGCAGAGATAGGTGGGAAGAGGAGGGTTTCTTT.

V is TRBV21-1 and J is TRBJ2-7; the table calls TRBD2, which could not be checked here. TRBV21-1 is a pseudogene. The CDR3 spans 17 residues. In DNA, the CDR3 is TGTGCCAGCAGCAAAGCACCTGTCCGGCGGCCTTCCTACGAGCAGTACTTC. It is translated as CASSKAPVRRPSYEQYF.

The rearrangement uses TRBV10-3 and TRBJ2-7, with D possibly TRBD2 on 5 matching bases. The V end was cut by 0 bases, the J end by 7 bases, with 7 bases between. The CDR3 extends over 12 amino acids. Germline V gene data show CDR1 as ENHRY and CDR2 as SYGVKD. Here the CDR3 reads CAISESSGEQYF. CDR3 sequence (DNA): TGTGCCATCAGTGAGTCATCGGGGGAGCAGTACTTC.

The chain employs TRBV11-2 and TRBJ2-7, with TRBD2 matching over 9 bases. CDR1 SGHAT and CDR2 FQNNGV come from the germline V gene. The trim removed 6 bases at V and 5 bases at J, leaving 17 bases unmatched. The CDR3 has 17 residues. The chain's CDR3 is CASRNYLAGTSRDEQYF. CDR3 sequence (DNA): TGTGCCAGCAGAAACTATCTAGCCGGGACTAGCAGGGACGAGCAGTACTTC.

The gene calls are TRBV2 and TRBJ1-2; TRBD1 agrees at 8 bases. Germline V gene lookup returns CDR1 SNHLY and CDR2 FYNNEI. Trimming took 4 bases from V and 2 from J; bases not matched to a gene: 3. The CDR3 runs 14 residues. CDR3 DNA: TGTGCCAGCAGTGGACAGGGGTGGAACTATGGCTACACCTTC. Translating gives CASSGQGWNYGYTF.

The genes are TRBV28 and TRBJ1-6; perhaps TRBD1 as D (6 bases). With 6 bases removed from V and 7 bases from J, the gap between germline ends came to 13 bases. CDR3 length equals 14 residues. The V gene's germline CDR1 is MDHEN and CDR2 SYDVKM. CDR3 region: CASSRRQDNSPLHF. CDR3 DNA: TGTGCCAGCAGCCGTAGACAGGACAATTCACCCCTCCACTTT.

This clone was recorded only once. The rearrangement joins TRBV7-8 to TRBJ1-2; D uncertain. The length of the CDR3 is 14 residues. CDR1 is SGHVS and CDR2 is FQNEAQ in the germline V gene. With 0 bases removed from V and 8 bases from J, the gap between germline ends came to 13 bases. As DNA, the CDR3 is TGTGCCAGCAGCTTAGCGGGCAGCGGACGGGGCTACACCTTC. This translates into CASSLAGSGRGYTF.

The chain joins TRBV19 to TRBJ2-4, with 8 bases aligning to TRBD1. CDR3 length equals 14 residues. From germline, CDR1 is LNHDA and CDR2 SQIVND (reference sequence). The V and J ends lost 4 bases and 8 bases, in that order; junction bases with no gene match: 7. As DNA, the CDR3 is TGTGCCAGTAGTACCGGACAGGGTTTGCACATTCAGTACTTC. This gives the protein CASSTGQGLHIQYF.

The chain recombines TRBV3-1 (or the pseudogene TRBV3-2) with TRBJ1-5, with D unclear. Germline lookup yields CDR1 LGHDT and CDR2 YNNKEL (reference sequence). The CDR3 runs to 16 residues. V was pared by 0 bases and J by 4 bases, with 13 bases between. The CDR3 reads CASSQDDTAVNQPQHF. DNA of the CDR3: TGTGCCAGCAGCCAAGATGATACAGCCGTAAATCAGCCCCAGCATTTT.

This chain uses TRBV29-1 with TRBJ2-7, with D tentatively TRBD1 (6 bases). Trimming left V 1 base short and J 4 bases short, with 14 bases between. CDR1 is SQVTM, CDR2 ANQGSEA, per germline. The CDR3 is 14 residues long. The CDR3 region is CSVEGLGQSYEQYF. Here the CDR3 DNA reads TGCAGCGTTGAAGGTCTAGGACAGAGTTACGAGCAGTACTTC.

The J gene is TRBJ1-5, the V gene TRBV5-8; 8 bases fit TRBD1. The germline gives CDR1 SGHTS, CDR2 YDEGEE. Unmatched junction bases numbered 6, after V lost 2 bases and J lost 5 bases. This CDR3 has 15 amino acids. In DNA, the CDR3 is TGTGCCAGCAGCTTCCACAGGGGGTCTGATCAGCCCCAGCATTTT. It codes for CASSFHRGSDQPQHF.

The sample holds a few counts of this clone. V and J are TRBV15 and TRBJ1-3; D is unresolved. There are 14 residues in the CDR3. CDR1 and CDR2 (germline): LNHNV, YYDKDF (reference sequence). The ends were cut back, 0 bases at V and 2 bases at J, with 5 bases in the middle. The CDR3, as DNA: TGTGCCACCAGCAGAGATCGAGCTGGAAACACCATATATTTT. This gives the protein CATSRDRAGNTIYF. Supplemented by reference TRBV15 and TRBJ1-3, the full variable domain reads DAMVIQNPRYQVTQFGKPVTLSCSQTLNHNVMYWYQQKSSQAPKLLFHYYDKDFNNEADTPDNFQSRRPNTSFCFLDIRSPGLGDTAMYLCATSRDRAGNTIYFGEGSWLTVV.

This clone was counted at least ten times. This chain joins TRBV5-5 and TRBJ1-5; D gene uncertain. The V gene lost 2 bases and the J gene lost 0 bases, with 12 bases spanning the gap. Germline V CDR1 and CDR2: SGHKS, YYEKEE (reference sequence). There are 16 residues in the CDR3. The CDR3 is CASSFGRSDSNQPQHF. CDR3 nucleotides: TGTGCCAGCAGCTTTGGCAGGTCTGATAGCAATCAGCCCCAGCATTTT.

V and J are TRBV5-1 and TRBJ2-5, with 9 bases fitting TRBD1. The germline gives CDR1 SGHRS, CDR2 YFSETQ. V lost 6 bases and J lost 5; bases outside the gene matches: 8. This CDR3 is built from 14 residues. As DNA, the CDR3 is TGCGCCAGCAACGCCAAGACAGGGGGGGAGACCCAGTACTTC. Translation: CASNAKTGGETQYF.

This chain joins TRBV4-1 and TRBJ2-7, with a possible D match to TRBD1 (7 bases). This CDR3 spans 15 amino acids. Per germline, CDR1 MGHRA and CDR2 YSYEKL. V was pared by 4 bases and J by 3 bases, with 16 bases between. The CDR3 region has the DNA TGCGCCAGCAGCCTCCAGGGGGGTGACGGCTACGAGCAGTACTTC. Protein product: CASSLQGGDGYEQYF.

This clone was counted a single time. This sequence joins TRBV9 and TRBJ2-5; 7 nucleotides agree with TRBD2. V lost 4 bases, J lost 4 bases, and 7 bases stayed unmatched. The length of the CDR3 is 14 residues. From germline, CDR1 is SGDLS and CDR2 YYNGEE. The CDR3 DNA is TGTGCCAGCAGCTCCGCGGGGGATTTAGAGACCCAGTACTTC. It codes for CASSSAGDLETQYF.